These 9 T cell receptor beta chains were sequenced from one sample in a study of blood T cell repertoires in COVID-19. The method was immunoSEQ multiplex PCR; TCRdb's version includes in-frame clones alone and lacks a portion of them. The sample has fewer than 250,000 clones, approximately 81% seen once. Sequences were obtained from peripheral blood. The receptors were gathered from a middle-aged man with acute or convalescent COVID-19.

This chain joins TRBV10-3 and TRBJ1-1; D unresolved. Trimming left V 6 bases short and J 0 bases short, with 11 bases between. Germline V lookup: CDR1 ENHRY, CDR2 SYGVKD. The CDR3 has 14 amino acids. CDR3 residues: CAIRRQEMNTEAFF. The CDR3, as DNA: TGTGCCATCAGGAGACAAGAGATGAACACTGAAGCTTTCTTT.

The DNA for the CDR3 is TGTGCCAGTAGTATGGAGGGGACAGGACAAAATCAGCCCCAGCATTTT. Translated: CASSMEGTGQNQPQHF. The chain carries TRBV19 and TRBJ1-5, with TRBD1 matching 8 bases. The germline gives CDR1 LNHDA, CDR2 SQIVND (reference sequence). The V and J ends lost 3 bases and 4 bases, in that order; junction bases with no gene match: 8. The CDR3 has 16 residues.

CDR3 nucleotide sequence: TGTGCCAGCAGTGAAGGACCGGGACTCACCTATGGCTACACCTTC. Protein: CASSEGPGLTYGYTF. The chain has TRBV6-1 and TRBJ1-2, with a possible D match to TRBD1 (5 bases). Germline CDR1 reads MNHNS; CDR2 reads SASEGT. CDR3 length: 15 residues. Deletions cut 1 base from V and 4 bases from J, with 13 bases between.

In DNA, the CDR3 is TGTGCCAGCAGCTCACTGGCAGGGGGCAATCAGCCCCAGCATTTT. Amino acid sequence: CASSSLAGGNQPQHF. The chain joins TRBV7-8 to TRBJ1-5; TRBD1 might be the D (6 bases). CDR1 and CDR2 (germline): SGHVS, FQNEAQ. V shed 4 bases and J shed 2 bases, with 12 bases lying between them. The CDR3 consists of 15 residues. Full variable domain (rest looked up from reference TRBV7-8 and TRBJ1-5): GAGVSQSPRYKVAKRGQDVALRCDPISGHVSLFWYQQALGQGPEFLTYFQNEAQLDKSGLPSDRFFAERPEGSVSTLKIQRTQQEDSAVYLCASSSLAGGNQPQHFGDGTRLSIL.

J is TRBJ1-2 and V is TRBV18, with D maybe TRBD1 (5 bases). The CDR3 contains 16 residues. V gave up 6 bases and J gave up 8 bases, with 25 bases separating them. Germline V gene lookup returns CDR1 KGHSH and CDR2 LQKENI. For the CDR3, the DNA is TGTGCCAGCTCGCTAGACCTAACAGGACGCCCCCGGGGCTACACCTTC. It yields the protein CASSLDLTGRPRGYTF.

The V and J genes are TRBV9 and TRBJ2-7, with 9 bases aligning to TRBD1. Germline CDR1 and CDR2: SGDLS and YYNGEE. With V trimmed by 3 bases and J by 2 bases, 3 bases remained unmatched. The CDR3 covers 14 residues. The DNA for the CDR3 is TGTGCCAGCAGCGGAGGGACAGGGCCCTACGAGCAGTACTTC. Protein product: CASSGGTGPYEQYF.

The genes are TRBV6-5 and TRBJ1-2, with 10 positions matching TRBD1. Unmatched junction bases numbered 7, after V lost 4 bases and J lost 8 bases. This CDR3 spans 14 amino acids. CDR1 is MNHEY and CDR2 is SVGAGI in the germline V gene. The CDR3 spells CASSFDRGLGGYTF. The CDR3 nucleotides read TGTGCCAGCAGTTTTGACAGGGGGCTAGGGGGCTACACCTTC.

Details on this clone: Within the sample, other DNA sequences also encode this same CDR3. Here the CDR3 DNA reads TGTGCCATCAGTGAGGGACAGGGGTCTAATCAGCCCCAGCATTTT. It yields the protein CAISEGQGSNQPQHF. V is TRBV10-3 and J is TRBJ1-5; 9 nucleotides agree with TRBD1. After removal of 2 bases from V and 4 bases from J, the junction contained 3 bases not matched to a gene. The CDR3 is made up of 15 amino acids. CDR1 and CDR2 from the germline V gene are ENHRY and SYGVKD.

This chain uses TRBV30 with TRBJ1-1; no reliable D call. The CDR3 length is 13 residues. V was cut by 2 bases and J by 1 base, with 8 bases left in between. CDR1 is GTSNPN and CDR2 is SVGIG in the germline V gene (reference sequence). The CDR3 sequence: CAWSKQRNTEAFF. The CDR3 bases are TGTGCCTGGAGTAAACAGAGGAACACTGAAGCTTTCTTT.